The 4 T cell receptor beta chains in this list originate from one sample, sequenced in a study of post-analysis software for immune sequencing data. Prepared libraries of TCR beta cDNA carried unique molecular identifiers. TCRdb independently ran MiXCR on the PCR reads; one entry per CDR3 protein. The data contain a few hundred thousand distinct CDR3 sequences, approximately 38% of them singletons. These receptors are not linked to any known antigen. Study-level findings and limits: Five or six TRBV segments, TRBV5-6, TRBV5-1 and TRBV20-1 among them, were found more frequent in patients than controls.

The sample consisted of blood. These receptors were collected from a girl aged 2-15 years with multiple sclerosis.

This clonotype was counted many times. CDR3 DNA: TGTGCCAGCAGCCGGCTAGCGGGGGACAATGAGCAGTTCTTC. The encoded protein is CASSRLAGDNEQFF. V gene TRBV27 combines with J gene TRBJ2-1; 10 positions match TRBD2. This CDR3 spans 14 amino acids. Germline V gene lookup returns CDR1 MNHEY and CDR2 SMNVEV (reference sequence). With 6 bases clipped from V and 5 bases from J, the junction kept 4 bases outside the gene matches.

The V call is TRBV20-1, the J call TRBJ1-4; 7 nucleotides match TRBD1. Germline-derived CDR1 and CDR2 are DFQATT and SNEGSKA (reference sequence). The CDR3 loop spans 14 amino acids. The V and J ends lost 6 bases and 8 bases, in that order; junction bases with no gene match: 12. The CDR3 DNA reads as TGCAGTGCCCAACACACAGGGGTGGGCGAAAAACTGTTTTTT. The encoded protein is CSAQHTGVGEKLFF.

The chain recombines TRBV7-9 with TRBJ2-1; D is unclear. Trimming shortened V by 4 bases and J by 6 bases, and 10 bases separated the two germline ends. The CDR3 spans 13 residues. The V gene's germline CDR1 is SEHNR and CDR2 FQNEAQ (reference sequence). The CDR3 DNA is TGTGCCAGCAGCTCAGGTTCCGGCAATGAGCAGTTCTTC. Its translation is CASSSGSGNEQFF.

The chain carries TRBV28 and TRBJ2-3; D is undetermined. Germline V lookup: CDR1 MDHEN, CDR2 SYDVKM. CDR3 length: 14 amino acids. V lost 7 bases, J lost 2 bases, and 13 bases lay in between. Written as DNA, the CDR3 is TGTGCCAGCACAGTAGACTCCTACACAGATACGCAGTATTTT. Its protein is CASTVDSYTDTQYF.